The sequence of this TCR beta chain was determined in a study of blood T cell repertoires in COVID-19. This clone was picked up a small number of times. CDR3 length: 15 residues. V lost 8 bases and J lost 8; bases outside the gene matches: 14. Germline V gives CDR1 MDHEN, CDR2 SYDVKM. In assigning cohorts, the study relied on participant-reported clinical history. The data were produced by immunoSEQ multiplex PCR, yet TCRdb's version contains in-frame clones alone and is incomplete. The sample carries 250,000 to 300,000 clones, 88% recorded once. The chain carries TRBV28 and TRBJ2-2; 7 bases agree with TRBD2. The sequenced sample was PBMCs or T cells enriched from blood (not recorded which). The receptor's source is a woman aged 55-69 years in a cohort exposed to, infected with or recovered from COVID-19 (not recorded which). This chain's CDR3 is CASRSGGGRTGELFF. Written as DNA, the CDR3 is TGTGCCAGCCGGTCGGGAGGAGGACGGACAGGGGAGCTGTTTTTT. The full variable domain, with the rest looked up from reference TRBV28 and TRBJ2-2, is DVKVTQSSRYLVKRTGEKVFLECVQDMDHENMFWYRQDPGLGLRLIYFSYDVKMKEKGDIPEGYSVSREKKERFSLILESASTNQTSMYLCASRSGGGRTGELFFGEGSRLTVL.